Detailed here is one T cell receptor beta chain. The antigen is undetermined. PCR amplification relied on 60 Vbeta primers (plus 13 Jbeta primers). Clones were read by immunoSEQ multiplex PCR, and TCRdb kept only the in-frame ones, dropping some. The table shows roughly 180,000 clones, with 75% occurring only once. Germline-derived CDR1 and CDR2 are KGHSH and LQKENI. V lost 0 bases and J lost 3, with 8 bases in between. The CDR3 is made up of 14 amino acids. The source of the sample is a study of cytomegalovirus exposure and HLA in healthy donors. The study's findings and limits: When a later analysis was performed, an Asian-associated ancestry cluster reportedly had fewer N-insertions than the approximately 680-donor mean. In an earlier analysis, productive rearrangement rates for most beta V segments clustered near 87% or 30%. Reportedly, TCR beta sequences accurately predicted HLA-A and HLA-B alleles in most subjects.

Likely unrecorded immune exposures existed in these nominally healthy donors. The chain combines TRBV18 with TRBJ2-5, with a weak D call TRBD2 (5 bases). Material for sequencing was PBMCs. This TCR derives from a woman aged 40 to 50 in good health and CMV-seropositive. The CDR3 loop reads CASSPPSGKETQYF. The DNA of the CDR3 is TGTGCCAGCTCACCACCATCCGGGAAAGAGACCCAGTACTTC.